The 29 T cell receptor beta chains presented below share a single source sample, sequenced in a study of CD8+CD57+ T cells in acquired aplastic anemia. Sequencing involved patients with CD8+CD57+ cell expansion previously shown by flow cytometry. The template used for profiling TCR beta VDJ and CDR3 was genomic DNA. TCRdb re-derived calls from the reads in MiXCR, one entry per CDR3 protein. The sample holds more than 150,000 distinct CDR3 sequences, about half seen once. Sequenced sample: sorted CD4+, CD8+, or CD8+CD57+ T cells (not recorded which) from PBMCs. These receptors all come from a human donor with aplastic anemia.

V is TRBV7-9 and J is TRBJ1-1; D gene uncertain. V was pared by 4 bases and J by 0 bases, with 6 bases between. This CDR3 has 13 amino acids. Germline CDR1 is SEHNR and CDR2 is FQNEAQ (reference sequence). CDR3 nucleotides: TGTGCCAGCAGCTGGAATCTGAACACTGAAGCTTTCTTT. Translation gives CASSWNLNTEAFF.

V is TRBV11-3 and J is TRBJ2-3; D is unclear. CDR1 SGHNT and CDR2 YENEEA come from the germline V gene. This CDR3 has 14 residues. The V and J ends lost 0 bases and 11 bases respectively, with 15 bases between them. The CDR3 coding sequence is TGTGCCAGCAGCTTAGACTCCTCCTACAATGAGCAGTATTTT. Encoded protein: CASSLDSSYNEQYF.

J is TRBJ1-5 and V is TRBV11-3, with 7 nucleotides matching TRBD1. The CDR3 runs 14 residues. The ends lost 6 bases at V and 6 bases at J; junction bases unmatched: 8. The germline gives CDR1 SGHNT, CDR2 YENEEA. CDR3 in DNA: TGTGCCAGCAGTTCAGACAGGGCAGGTCAGCCCCAGCATTTT. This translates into CASSSDRAGQPQHF.

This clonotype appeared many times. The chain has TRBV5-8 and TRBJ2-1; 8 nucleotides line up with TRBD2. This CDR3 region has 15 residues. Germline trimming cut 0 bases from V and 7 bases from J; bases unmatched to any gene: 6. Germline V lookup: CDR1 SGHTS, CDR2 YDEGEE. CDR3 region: CASSLGSGSWNEQFF. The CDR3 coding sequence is TGTGCCAGCAGCTTGGGCAGCGGGAGCTGGAATGAGCAGTTCTTC.

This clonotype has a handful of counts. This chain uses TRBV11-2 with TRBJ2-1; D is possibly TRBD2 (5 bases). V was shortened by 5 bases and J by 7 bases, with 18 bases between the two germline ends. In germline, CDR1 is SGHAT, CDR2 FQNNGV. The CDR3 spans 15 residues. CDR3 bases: TGTGCCAGCAGCCCGGGGTGGGATTCTGGGAATGAGCAGTTCTTC. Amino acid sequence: CASSPGWDSGNEQFF.

The CDR3: CASSLRGQVEDTQYF. The CDR3 nucleotides are TGTGCCAGCAGTCTTAGGGGACAGGTAGAAGATACGCAGTATTTT. The chain is built from TRBV7-8 and TRBJ2-3; 8 bases match TRBD1. Trimming cost V 6 bases and J 5 bases; bases outside gene matches: 10. Germline loops: CDR1 SGHVS, CDR2 FQNEAQ. This CDR3 contains 15 residues.

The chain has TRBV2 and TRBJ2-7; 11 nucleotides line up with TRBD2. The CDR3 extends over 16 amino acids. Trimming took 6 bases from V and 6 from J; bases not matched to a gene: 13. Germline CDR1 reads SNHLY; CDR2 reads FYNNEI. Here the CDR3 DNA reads TGTGCCAGCAGGTCCCAACTAGCGGGAGTCGGAGGCGAGCAGTACGTC. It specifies CASRSQLAGVGGEQYV.

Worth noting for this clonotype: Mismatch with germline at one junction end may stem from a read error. Here the CDR3 reads CASSIAGTSGAAASTDTQYF. The CDR3 DNA sequence: TGTGCCAGCAGCATAGCCGGGACTAGCGGGGCCGCGGCTAGCACAGATACGCAGTATTTT. This rearrangement joins TRBV11-1 to TRBJ2-3; 13 bases are a match to TRBD2. The CDR3 consists of 20 residues. The germline CDR1 and CDR2 sequences are SGHAT and FQDESV (reference sequence). Combining the CDR3 with reference TRBV11-1 and TRBJ2-3 gives the whole variable domain EAEVAQSPRYKITEKSQAVAFWCDPISGHATLYWYRQILGQGPELLVQFQDESVVDDSQLPKDRFSAERLKGVDSTLKIQPAELGDSAMYLCASSIAGTSGAAASTDTQYFGPGTRLTVL.

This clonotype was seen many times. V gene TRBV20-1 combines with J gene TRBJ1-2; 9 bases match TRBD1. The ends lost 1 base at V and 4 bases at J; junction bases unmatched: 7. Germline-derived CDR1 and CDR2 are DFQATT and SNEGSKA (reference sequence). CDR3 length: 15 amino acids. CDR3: CSARVGGGQGYGYTF. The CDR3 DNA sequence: TGCAGTGCTAGAGTGGGGGGGGGACAGGGCTATGGCTACACCTTC.

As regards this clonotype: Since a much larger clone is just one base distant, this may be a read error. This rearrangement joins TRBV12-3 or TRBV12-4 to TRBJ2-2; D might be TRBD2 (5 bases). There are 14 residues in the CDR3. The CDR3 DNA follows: TGTGCCAGCAGTTTGCTGGGTGACACCGGGGAGCTGGTTTTT. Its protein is CASSLLGDTGELVF.

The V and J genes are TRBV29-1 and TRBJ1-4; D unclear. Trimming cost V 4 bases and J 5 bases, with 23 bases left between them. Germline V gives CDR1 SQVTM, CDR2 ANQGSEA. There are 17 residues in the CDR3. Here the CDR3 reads CSVGPQRKLAYNEKLFF. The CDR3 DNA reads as TGCAGCGTTGGGCCCCAACGGAAATTAGCCTACAATGAAAAACTGTTTTTT.

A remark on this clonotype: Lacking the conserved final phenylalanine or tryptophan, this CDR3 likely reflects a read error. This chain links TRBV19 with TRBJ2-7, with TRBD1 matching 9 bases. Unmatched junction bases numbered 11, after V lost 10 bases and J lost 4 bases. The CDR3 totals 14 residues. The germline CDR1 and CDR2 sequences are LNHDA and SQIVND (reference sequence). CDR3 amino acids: CATRTGTGLYEQYS. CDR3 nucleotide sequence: TGTGCCACTAGGACCGGGACAGGGCTTTACGAGCAGTACTCC.

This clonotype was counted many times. The CDR3 loop reads CASSRESSYNEQFF. DNA for the CDR3: TGTGCCAGCAGTAGGGAAAGCTCCTACAATGAGCAGTTCTTC. This chain joins TRBV11-2 and TRBJ2-1; D remains ambiguous. The CDR3 sequence is 14 residues long. Germline assignment: CDR1 SGHAT and CDR2 FQNNGV. Trimming removed 6 bases at V and 0 bases at J, with 9 bases between.

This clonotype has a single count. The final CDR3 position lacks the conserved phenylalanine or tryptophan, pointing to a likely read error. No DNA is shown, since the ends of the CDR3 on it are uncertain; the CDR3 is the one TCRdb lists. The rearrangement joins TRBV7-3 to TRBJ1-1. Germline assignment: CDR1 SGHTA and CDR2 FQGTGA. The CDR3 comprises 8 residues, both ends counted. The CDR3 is CASSLTSR.

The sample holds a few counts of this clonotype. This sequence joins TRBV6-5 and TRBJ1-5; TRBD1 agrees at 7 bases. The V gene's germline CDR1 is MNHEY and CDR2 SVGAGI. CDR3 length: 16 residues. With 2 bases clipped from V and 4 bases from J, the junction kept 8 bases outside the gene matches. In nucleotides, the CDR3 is TGTGCCAGCAGTTACACAGGGGTCGGGGATAATCAGCCCCAGCATTTT. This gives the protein CASSYTGVGDNQPQHF.

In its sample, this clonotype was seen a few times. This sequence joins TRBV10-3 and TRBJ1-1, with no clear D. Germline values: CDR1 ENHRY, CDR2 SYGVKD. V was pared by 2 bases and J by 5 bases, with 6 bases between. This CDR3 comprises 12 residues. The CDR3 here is CAISETSTEAFF. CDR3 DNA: TGTGCCATCAGTGAGACGTCAACTGAAGCTTTCTTT.

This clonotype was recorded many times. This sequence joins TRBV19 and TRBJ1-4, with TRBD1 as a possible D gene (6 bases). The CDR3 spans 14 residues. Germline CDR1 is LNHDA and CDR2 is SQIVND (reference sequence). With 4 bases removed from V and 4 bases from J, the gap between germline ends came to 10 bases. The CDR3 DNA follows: TGTGCCAGTAGTAAGGGGGGAAATAATGAAAAACTGTTTTTT. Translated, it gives CASSKGGNNEKLFF.

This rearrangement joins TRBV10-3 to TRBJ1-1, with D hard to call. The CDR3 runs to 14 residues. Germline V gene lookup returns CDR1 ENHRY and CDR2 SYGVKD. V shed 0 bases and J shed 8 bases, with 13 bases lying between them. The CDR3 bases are TGTGCCATCAGTGAGTCGTACCGCTCAACCGAAGCTTTCTTT. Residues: CAISESYRSTEAFF.

The CDR3 DNA reads TGCAGCGCCCCAGGCTCCTACAATGAGCAGTTCTTC. It specifies CSAPGSYNEQFF. The rearrangement joins TRBV29-1 to TRBJ2-1; no clear D gene. From germline, CDR1 is SQVTM and CDR2 ANQGSEA. The CDR3 has 12 residues. V was pared by 7 bases and J by 0 bases, with 7 bases between.

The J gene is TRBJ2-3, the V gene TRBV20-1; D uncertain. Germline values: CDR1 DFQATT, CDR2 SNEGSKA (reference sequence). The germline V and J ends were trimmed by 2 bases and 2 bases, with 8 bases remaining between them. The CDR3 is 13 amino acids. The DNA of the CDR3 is TGCAGTGCTAGACAGCCCAACACAGATACGCAGTATTTT. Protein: CSARQPNTDTQYF.

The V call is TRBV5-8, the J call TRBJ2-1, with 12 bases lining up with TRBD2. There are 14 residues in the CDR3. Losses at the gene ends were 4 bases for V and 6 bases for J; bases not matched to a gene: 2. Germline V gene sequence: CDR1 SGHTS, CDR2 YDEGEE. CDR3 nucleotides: TGTGCCAGCAGCAGGACTAGCGGGATCAATGAGCAGTTCTTC. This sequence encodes CASSRTSGINEQFF.

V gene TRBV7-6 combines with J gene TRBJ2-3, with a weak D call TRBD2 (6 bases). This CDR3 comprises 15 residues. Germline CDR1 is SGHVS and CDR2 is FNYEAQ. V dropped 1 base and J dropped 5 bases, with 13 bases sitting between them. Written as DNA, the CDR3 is TGTGCCAGCAGCTTAGTGGAGGGAGGAGGAGATACGCAGTATTTT. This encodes CASSLVEGGGDTQYF.

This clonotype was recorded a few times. CDR3 sequence: CATSEGVPSTDTQYF. The CDR3 bases are TGTGCCACCAGTGAAGGGGTCCCTAGCACAGATACGCAGTATTTT. The chain uses TRBV24-1 and TRBJ2-3; D perhaps matches TRBD1 (5 bases). V lost 4 bases and J 0 bases, leaving 10 bases between the germline ends. The CDR3 has 15 residues. Germline V gene data show CDR1 as KGHDR and CDR2 as SFDVKD.

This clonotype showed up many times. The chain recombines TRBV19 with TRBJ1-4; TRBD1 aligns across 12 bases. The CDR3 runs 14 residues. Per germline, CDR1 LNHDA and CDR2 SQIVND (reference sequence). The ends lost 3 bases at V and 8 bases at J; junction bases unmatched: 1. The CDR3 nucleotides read TGTGCCAGTAGTATTGGGACAGGGGGCGAAAAACTGTTTTTT. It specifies CASSIGTGGEKLFF.

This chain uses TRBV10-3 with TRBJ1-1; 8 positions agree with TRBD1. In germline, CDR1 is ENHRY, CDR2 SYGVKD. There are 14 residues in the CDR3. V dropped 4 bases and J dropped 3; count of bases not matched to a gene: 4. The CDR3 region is CAISGTGLYTEAFF. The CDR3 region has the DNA TGTGCCATCAGTGGGACAGGGCTGTACACTGAAGCTTTCTTT.

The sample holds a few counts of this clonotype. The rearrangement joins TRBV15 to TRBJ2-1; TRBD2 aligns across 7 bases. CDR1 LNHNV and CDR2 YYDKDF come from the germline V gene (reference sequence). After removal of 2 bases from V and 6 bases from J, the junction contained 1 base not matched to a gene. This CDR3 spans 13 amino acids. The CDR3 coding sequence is TGTGCCACCAGCAGACGGACTAGCAATGAGCAGTTCTTC. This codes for CATSRRTSNEQFF.

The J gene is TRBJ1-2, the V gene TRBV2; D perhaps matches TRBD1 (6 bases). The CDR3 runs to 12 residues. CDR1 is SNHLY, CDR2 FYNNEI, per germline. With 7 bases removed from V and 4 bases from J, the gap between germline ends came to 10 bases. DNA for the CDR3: TGTGCCAGCATCAACAGGGTCTATGGCTACACCTTC. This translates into CASINRVYGYTF.

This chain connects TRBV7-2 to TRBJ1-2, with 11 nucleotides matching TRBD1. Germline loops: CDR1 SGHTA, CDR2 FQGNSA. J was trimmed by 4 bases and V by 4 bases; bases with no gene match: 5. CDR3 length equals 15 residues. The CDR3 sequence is CASSSAGTGGYGYTF. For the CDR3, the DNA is TGTGCCAGCAGCTCAGCCGGGACAGGGGGCTATGGCTACACCTTC.

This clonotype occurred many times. The CDR3 spells CASSLGTKMNTEAFF. CDR3 nucleotide sequence: TGTGCCAGCAGCTTAGGGACAAAAATGAACACTGAAGCTTTCTTT. V usage is TRBV7-9 and J usage is TRBJ1-1; tentative D call: TRBD1 (5 bases). The CDR3 totals 15 residues. Germline values: CDR1 SEHNR, CDR2 FQNEAQ (reference sequence). Trimming took off 1 base at V and 0 bases at J, with 9 bases between the two ends.